This entry is about one T cell receptor beta chain. CDR3 length equals 15 residues. The trim removed 1 base at V and 0 bases at J, leaving 2 bases unmatched. Germline assignment: CDR1 SGHDT and CDR2 YYEEEE. The data derive from a study of blood T cell repertoires in COVID-19. Generated by immunoSEQ multiplex PCR, the TCRdb table keeps only in-frame clones and is missing some. The table lists hundreds of thousands of clones, around 87% of them singletons. V gene TRBV5-6 combines with J gene TRBJ2-3; 7 positions agree with TRBD2. Sequenced sample: peripheral blood. This receptor was taken from a woman aged 45 to 65 with COVID-19, enrolled during active disease. Here the CDR3 DNA reads TGTGCCAGCAGCTTGCGTAGCGGGAGCACAGATACGCAGTATTTT. Translated, it gives CASSLRSGSTDTQYF.